What follows are 26 T cell receptor beta chains derived from one specimen sequenced in a study of identical twins' blood T cells. In TCRdb, the 5' RACE reads were re-called with MiXCR into one record per CDR3 protein. The sample has roughly 340,000 distinct CDR3 sequences, about 28% seen once. Sequencing was performed on PBMCs. The receptors originated from a woman aged 18-49 years in good health.

This clonotype was seen only a few times. V is TRBV7-9 and J is TRBJ2-2, with 12 bases lining up with TRBD2. Germline-derived CDR1 and CDR2 are SEHNR and FQNEAQ (reference sequence). Germline trimming cut 6 bases from V and 2 bases from J; bases unmatched to any gene: 4. The CDR3 length is 16 residues. Written as DNA, the CDR3 is TGTGCCAGCAGACTAGCGGGAGGTAGTAACACCGGGGAGCTGTTTTTT. Its translation is CASRLAGGSNTGELFF.

This clonotype was seen more than once but under ten times. The chain recombines TRBV20-1 with TRBJ2-2; the D is unclear. In germline, CDR1 is DFQATT, CDR2 SNEGSKA (reference sequence). Between the trimmed V and J ends, which lost 3 bases and 0 bases, there was a span of 8 bases. The CDR3 loop spans 14 amino acids. CDR3 nucleotides: TGCAGTGCTAGTTCGACTTCGAACACCGGGGAGCTGTTTTTT. Translation gives CSASSTSNTGELFF.

This chain uses TRBV20-1 with TRBJ2-7, with D perhaps assigned TRBD1 or TRBD2 (5 bases each). The germline V gene has CDR1 DFQATT and CDR2 SNEGSKA (reference sequence). This CDR3 is built from 13 residues. V lost 5 bases and J lost 0, with 11 bases in between. In DNA, the CDR3 is TGCAGTGCTGGTTTCGGGGCCTCCTACGAGCAGTACTTC. Translated, it gives CSAGFGASYEQYF.

On this clonotype itself: A junction boundary mismatches the germline segment, possibly from a read error. The chain combines TRBV19 with TRBJ1-2, with D possibly being TRBD1 (5 bases). This CDR3 is built from 14 residues. Looked up from germline, CDR1 is LNHDA and CDR2 is SQIVND (reference sequence). DNA of the CDR3: TGTTCCAGTACCACCTTTCAGACAGCAGATGGCTACACCTTC. Amino acids: CSSTTFQTADGYTF. The complete variable domain, with remaining parts taken from reference TRBV19 and TRBJ1-2, reads DGGITQSPKYLFRKEGQNVTLSCEQNLNHDAMYWYRQDPGQGLRLIYYSQIVNDFQKGDIAEGYSVSREKKESFPLTVTSAQKNPTAFYLCSSTTFQTADGYTFGSGTRLTVV.

Regarding this clonotype: The junction departs from germline at one end; a sequencing error may be responsible. The rearrangement joins TRBV20-1 to TRBJ1-2, with unresolved D. The CDR3 runs to 12 residues. CDR1 is DFQATT, CDR2 SNEGSKA, per germline (reference sequence). The CDR3 reads CSASTANCGYTF. CDR3 in DNA: TGCAGTGCCAGCACGGCTAACTGTGGCTACACCTTC.

The chain's CDR3 is CSAPLGEDTQYF. CDR3 nucleotides: TGCAGTGCTCCTCTGGGGGAAGATACGCAGTATTTT. This chain links TRBV20-1 with TRBJ2-3; D may correspond to TRBD1 or TRBD2 (5 bases each). The CDR3 contains 12 residues. Germline V gives CDR1 DFQATT, CDR2 SNEGSKA (reference sequence). Trimming stripped 5 bases from V and 5 bases from J, with 11 bases between.

This clonotype has more than one count but fewer than ten. The CDR3 region is CASSGPFLQGEQFF. CDR3 bases: TGTGCCAGCAGTGGCCCATTCCTACAAGGCGAGCAGTTCTTC. The genes are TRBV2 and TRBJ2-1; no definite D call. V lost 4 bases, J lost 10 bases, and 17 bases lay in between. The CDR3 runs to 14 residues. Germline V gene sequence: CDR1 SNHLY, CDR2 FYNNEI. Full variable domain (remainder filled in from reference TRBV2 and TRBJ2-1): EPEVTQTPSHQVTQMGQEVILRCVPISNHLYFYWYRQILGQKVEFLVSFYNNEISEKSEIFDDQFSVERPDGSNFTLKIRSTKLEDSAMYFCASSGPFLQGEQFFGPGTRLTVL.

A few counts support this clonotype. The CDR3 DNA reads TGTGCCAGCAAAGGGGGGAGGGCTGAAGCTTTCTTT. It codes for CASKGGRAEAFF. The chain couples TRBV28 to TRBJ1-1; D might be TRBD1 (6 bases). Trimming stripped 7 bases from V and 6 bases from J, with 12 bases between. The CDR3 is 12 amino acids. CDR1 MDHEN and CDR2 SYDVKM come from the germline V gene.

This clonotype was picked up one time. This rearrangement joins TRBV10-2 to TRBJ2-3, with D maybe TRBD1 (5 bases). CDR1 WSHSY and CDR2 SAAADI come from the germline V gene. CDR3 length: 13 amino acids. V was cut by 10 bases and J by 4 bases, with 15 bases left in between. The CDR3 loop reads CATREGAADTQYF. The CDR3 DNA reads TGCGCCACCAGGGAAGGGGCGGCAGATACGCAGTATTTT.

The chain combines TRBV7-2 with TRBJ2-1; no clear D gene. This CDR3 region has 13 residues. V lost 7 bases, J lost 4 bases, and 11 bases lay in between. Germline loops: CDR1 SGHTA, CDR2 FQGNSA. CDR3 nucleotides: TGTGCCAGCATCTCGGACGCGTACAATGAGCAGTTCTTC. Its protein is CASISDAYNEQFF.

The rearrangement links TRBV7-2 to TRBJ2-7; a weak D match, TRBD2 (6 bases). Between the trimmed V and J ends, which lost 2 bases and 5 bases, there was a span of 16 bases. The CDR3 runs 15 residues. The germline V gene encodes CDR1 SGHTA and CDR2 FQGNSA. In DNA form, the CDR3 reads TGTGCCAGCAGCTTACAGAACGGGGGACGCCACGAGCAGTACTTC. Translated: CASSLQNGGRHEQYF.

This clonotype was seen a handful of times. The J gene is TRBJ2-3, the V gene TRBV13; D unresolved. The CDR3 is 13 amino acids. From germline, CDR1 is PRHDT and CDR2 FYEKMQ (reference sequence). Trimming cost V 0 bases and J 4 bases, with 5 bases left between them. CDR3 DNA sequence: TGTGCCAGCAGCTTAGGCTTCCCAGATACGCAGTATTTT. The encoded protein is CASSLGFPDTQYF. Full variable domain (rest looked up from reference TRBV13 and TRBJ2-3): AAGVIQSPRHLIKEKRETATLKCYPIPRHDTVYWYQQGPGQDPQFLISFYEKMQSDKGSIPDRFSAQQFSDYHSELNMSSLELGDSALYFCASSLGFPDTQYFGPGTRLTVL.

The chain has TRBV10-3 and TRBJ2-7; D is ambiguous. CDR1 and CDR2 from the germline V gene are ENHRY and SYGVKD. CDR3 length: 14 residues. V shed 7 bases and J shed 0 bases, with 13 bases lying between them. CDR3 region: CAIKDGASSYEQYF. For the CDR3, the DNA is TGTGCCATCAAGGACGGAGCCAGCTCCTACGAGCAGTACTTC.

There are a few counts of this clonotype. The chain joins TRBV2 to TRBJ1-1; D call uncertain. Germline V gene lookup returns CDR1 SNHLY and CDR2 FYNNEI. Trimming took 4 bases from V and 2 from J, leaving 11 bases between them. The CDR3 is made up of 14 amino acids. CDR3 loop: CASSVLWGNTEAFF. The CDR3 bases are TGTGCCAGCAGTGTACTTTGGGGAAACACTGAAGCTTTCTTT.

V and J are TRBV18 and TRBJ1-2; 10 nucleotides match TRBD1. This CDR3 region has 15 residues. After removal of 5 bases from V and 7 bases from J, the junction contained 10 bases not matched to a gene. Germline CDR1 KGHSH, CDR2 LQKENI. The chain's CDR3 is CASSTAGTGVSGYTF. CDR3 coding DNA: TGTGCCAGCTCAACTGCAGGGACAGGGGTCTCTGGCTACACCTTC. Combining the CDR3 with reference TRBV18 and TRBJ1-2 gives the whole variable domain NAGVMQNPRHLVRRRGQEARLRCSPMKGHSHVYWYRQLPEEGLKFMVYLQKENIIDESGMPKERFSAEFPKEGPSILRIQQVVRGDSAAYFCASSTAGTGVSGYTFGSGTRLTVV.

This sequence joins TRBV4-1 and TRBJ1-1; D may be TRBD1 (5 bases). V shed 4 bases and J shed 0 bases, with 18 bases lying between them. Germline CDR1 reads MGHRA; CDR2 reads YSYEKL. This CDR3 region has 17 residues. DNA for the CDR3: TGCGCCAGCAGCCTACCGGGACGGAGACGGATGAACACTGAAGCTTTCTTT. Translated, it gives CASSLPGRRRMNTEAFF.

The rearrangement links TRBV3-1 to TRBJ2-2; no definite D call. Germline lookup yields CDR1 LGHDT and CDR2 YNNKEL (reference sequence). This CDR3 region has 15 residues. Trimming took 4 bases from V and 4 from J, leaving 13 bases between them. The CDR3 protein is CASSPQTSSTGELFF. The CDR3 DNA reads TGTGCCAGCAGCCCCCAAACCAGTAGCACCGGGGAGCTGTTTTTT.

The V call is TRBV2, the J call TRBJ1-1; D gene ambiguous. Trimming cost V 8 bases and J 0 bases, with 13 bases left between them. Per germline, CDR1 SNHLY and CDR2 FYNNEI. This CDR3 has 14 residues. The CDR3: CASLAHLMNTEAFF. CDR3 sequence (DNA): TGTGCCAGCTTAGCTCACCTCATGAACACTGAAGCTTTCTTT.

Many counts were recorded for this clonotype. This chain links TRBV14 with TRBJ1-5; 7 positions match TRBD1. V dropped 0 bases and J dropped 6; count of bases not matched to a gene: 5. Germline CDR1 reads SGHDN; CDR2 reads FVKESK. CDR3 size: 15 residues. The CDR3 nucleotides are TGTGCCAGCAGCCAAGAGGTCCAGGGGGGTCAGCCCCAGCATTTT. Its translation: CASSQEVQGGQPQHF.

This chain connects TRBV15 to TRBJ1-3, with D unresolved. V was trimmed by 3 bases and J by 3 bases, leaving 3 bases between them. The CDR3 has 12 residues. In germline, CDR1 is LNHNV, CDR2 YYDKDF (reference sequence). The CDR3 DNA reads TGTGCCACCAGCAGGGTTGGAAACACCATATATTTT. It yields the protein CATSRVGNTIYF.

In its sample, this clonotype was seen a few times. The rearrangement links TRBV29-1 to TRBJ1-2; D remains unclear. The CDR3 runs to 14 residues. Germline V CDR1 and CDR2: SQVTM, ANQGSEA. V gave up 0 bases and J gave up 1 base, with 9 bases separating them. CDR3 sequence: CSVEEGSFNYGYTF. The CDR3 DNA sequence: TGCAGCGTTGAAGAGGGCAGCTTTAACTATGGCTACACCTTC. Looking up the rest from reference TRBV29-1 and TRBJ1-2 gives the full variable domain: SAVISQKPSRDICQRGTSLTIQCQVDSQVTMMFWYRQQPGQSLTLIATANQGSEATYESGFVIDKFPISRPNLTFSTLTVSNMSPEDSSIYLCSVEEGSFNYGYTFGSGTRLTVV.

As for this clonotype: Its ends do not fully match the called genes, so a read error is possible. The J gene is TRBJ1-3, the V gene TRBV6-5, with D hard to call. This CDR3 is 14 amino acids long. Germline V gene lookup returns CDR1 MNHEY and CDR2 SVGAGI. The DNA for the CDR3 is TGTGCCAGCAGTTACTCAAACTCTGGAAGCACCATATATTTT. Its translation is CASSYSNSGSTIYF.

The chain combines TRBV9 with TRBJ2-1; 10 nucleotides match TRBD2. Germline assignment: CDR1 SGDLS and CDR2 YYNGEE. The CDR3 runs to 17 residues. V was clipped by 0 bases and J by 7 bases; unmatched bases: 10. The CDR3 is CASSVAFGDSGGNEQFF. The CDR3 region has the DNA TGTGCCAGCAGCGTAGCCTTTGGAGATAGCGGGGGGAATGAGCAGTTCTTC.

The CDR3 here is CASSLGLAGTLGQFF. The DNA of the CDR3 is TGTGCCAGCAGTTTGGGTCTAGCGGGTACTCTAGGGCAGTTCTTC. The V call is TRBV12-3 or TRBV12-4, the J call TRBJ2-1, with 8 bases fitting TRBD2. V shed 3 bases and J 12 bases; nucleotides not matched to a gene: 13. This CDR3 is built from 15 residues.

This chain joins TRBV6-6 and TRBJ1-3; tentative D call: TRBD1 (6 bases). V was pared by 0 bases and J by 4 bases, with 7 bases between. CDR3 length: 14 residues. Germline V CDR1 and CDR2: MNHNY, SVGAGI (reference sequence). This chain's CDR3 is CASSYSQGGNTIYF. CDR3 bases: TGTGCCAGCAGTTACTCGCAGGGGGGAAACACCATATATTTT.

Concerning this clonotype: This may arise from a read error, as a much more abundant clone is one base away. The V gene is TRBV3-1, the J gene TRBJ1-1; 8 bases are shared with TRBD1. CDR3 length: 16 amino acids. Germline V lookup: CDR1 LGHDT, CDR2 YNNKEL (reference sequence). Trimming removed 4 bases from V and 6 bases from J; junction bases left unmatched: 13. CDR3 loop: CASSPGQGRYDAEAFF. In DNA, the CDR3 is TGTGCCAGCAGCCCCGGACAGGGACGGTATGACGCTGAAGCTTTCTTT.